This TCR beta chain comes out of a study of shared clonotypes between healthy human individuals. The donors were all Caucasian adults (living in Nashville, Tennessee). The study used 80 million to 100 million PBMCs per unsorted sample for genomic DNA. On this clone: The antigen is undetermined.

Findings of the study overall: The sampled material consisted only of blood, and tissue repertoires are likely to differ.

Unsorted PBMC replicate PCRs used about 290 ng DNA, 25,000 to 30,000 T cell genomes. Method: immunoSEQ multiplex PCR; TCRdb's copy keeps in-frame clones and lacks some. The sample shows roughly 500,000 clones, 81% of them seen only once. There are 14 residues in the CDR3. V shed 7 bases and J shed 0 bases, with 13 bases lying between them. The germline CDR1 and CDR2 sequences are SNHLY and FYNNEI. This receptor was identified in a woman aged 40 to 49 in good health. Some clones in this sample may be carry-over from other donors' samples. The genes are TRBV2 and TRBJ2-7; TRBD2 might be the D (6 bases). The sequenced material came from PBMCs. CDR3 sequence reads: CASTDAGLSYEQYF. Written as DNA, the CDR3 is TGTGCCAGCACTGACGCGGGGCTCTCCTACGAGCAGTACTTC.